The sequence of this T cell receptor beta chain was determined in a study of radiotherapy plus CTLA-4 blockade in lung cancer. The CDR3 extends over 14 amino acids. Between the trimmed V and J ends, which lost 5 bases and 7 bases, there was a span of 12 bases. CDR1 SEHNR and CDR2 FQNEAQ come from the germline V gene (reference sequence). The sample holds a few counts of this clone. Repertoires were generated with immunoSEQ multiplex PCR, while TCRdb's copy carries only in-frame clones and drops some. The sample yields around 80,000 clones, roughly four fifths seen once. The chain links TRBV7-9 to TRBJ1-6; D is perhaps TRBD1 (5 bases). The specimen comprised peripheral blood, sampled from a patient treated with radiotherapy plus ipilimumab. The TCR sequence derives from a human donor with non-small cell lung cancer who had stable disease on radiotherapy plus ipilimumab. The chain's CDR3 is CASSIGTGNSPLHF. For the CDR3, the DNA is TGTGCCAGCAGCATAGGAACAGGAAATTCACCCCTCCACTTT.